The clone carrying this T cell receptor beta chain has ten or more counts. This entry is derived from a study of Graves' ophthalmopathy and Graves' hyperthyroidism. The CDR3 runs 14 residues. The germline V gene encodes CDR1 SQVTM and CDR2 ANQGSEA. Trimming left V 8 bases short and J 0 bases short, with 13 bases between. RNA transcripts were the source from which TCR beta CDR3 regions were amplified. The first-round RT-PCR employed HTBI primers together with the Qiagen OneStep RT-PCR kit. A multiplex PCR was then performed as the second round. TCRdb reprocessed the multiplex PCR reads via MiXCR and lists one record per CDR3 protein. The sample contains fewer than 400,000 distinct CDR3 sequences, about 16% of which appear only once.

Sequenced sample: peripheral blood. This TCR was sampled from a woman aged 18-29 years with Graves' ophthalmopathy. The rearrangement links TRBV29-1 to TRBJ2-2; possible D gene TRBD2, 6 bases. CDR3 in DNA: TGCAGCACGGCTGGCGGGGCGAACACCGGGGAGCTGTTTTTT. Its protein product is CSTAGGANTGELFF.